Detailed here is one T cell receptor beta chain. Germline V lookup: CDR1 LNHDA, CDR2 SQIVND (reference sequence). The CDR3 is made up of 14 amino acids. Trimming took 7 bases from V and 4 from J; bases not matched to a gene: 7. Study processing details: Researchers report that nucleated cell counts were estimated from reference gene primer amplification. Sequencing used immunoSEQ multiplex PCR; TCRdb keeps in-frame clones, though not all of them. V and J calls and clone size are as listed in that table; D and trimming were resolved from the DNA. The repertoire holds 95,000 to 150,000 clones, about 90% seen once, with just under 30% in the top ten. These data come from a study of blood T cell repertoires in COVID-19. Looking at the study overall: Collection of acute and convalescent COVID-19 samples took place in the United States, Italy and Spain. T cells, B-cell-depleted T cells, or PBMCs provided the cDNA or gDNA that served as material.

The rearrangement uses TRBV19 and TRBJ1-5; TRBD1 matches 7 bases. The specimen was peripheral blood. The source is a woman aged 70-85 years with acute or convalescent COVID-19. This CDR3 reads CASIQGGWNQPQHF. In nucleotides, the CDR3 is TGTGCCAGTATTCAGGGGGGATGGAATCAGCCCCAGCATTTT.